These T cell receptor beta chains were read from a single sample in a study of blood T cell repertoires in COVID-19. Generated by immunoSEQ multiplex PCR, the TCRdb table keeps only in-frame clones and is missing some. The table includes roughly 250,000 clones, approximately 83% detected once. The sample consisted of PBMCs or T cells enriched from blood (not recorded which). The receptors were sampled from a woman aged 50 to 60 who had recovered from COVID-19. CDR3s include the opening cysteine and the closing phenylalanine or tryptophan. D genes are given only for firm matches. Only some rows state a clone size, as once, few, many or a class for expanded clones.

v_call	cdr3_length	d_call	clone_size	j_call	cdr3_nt	cdr3_aa
TRBV27	15	.	few	TRBJ2-1	TGTGCCAGCAGTTTCAAACGGGGAACCCTTAATGAGCAGTTCTTC	CASSFKRGTLNEQFF
TRBV7-9	12	.	few	TRBJ2-7	TGTGCCAGCAGCCCCGGGTCCTACGAGCAGTACTTC	CASSPGSYEQYF
TRBV18	15	.	once	TRBJ2-2	TGTGCCAGCTCACCTGTTGGAGGGGCGACCGGGGAGCTGTTTTTT	CASSPVGGATGELFF
TRBV6-2/TRBV6-3	17	.	few	TRBJ1-1	TGTGCCAGCAGCCTTCTTGGGACTTGGGGCGTGAACACTGAAGCTTTCTTT	CASSLLGTWGVNTEAFF
TRBV3-1/TRBV3-2	17	TRBD2	.	TRBJ2-3	TGTGCCAGCAGCCAGAGACTAGCGGGCCTTAGCACAGATACGCAGTATTTT	CASSQRLAGLSTDTQYF
TRBV6-6	15	TRBD1	.	TRBJ2-7	TGTGCCAGCAGCCCGCCGGGACAGGGAACCCACGAGCAGTACTTC	CASSPPGQGTHEQYF
TRBV5-1	16	TRBD1	.	TRBJ2-7	TGCGCCAGCAGCTCGACAGGGGTCAACCGTGCCTACGAGCAGTACTTC	CASSSTGVNRAYEQYF
TRBV27	16	TRBD1	.	TRBJ2-7	TGTGCCAGCAGTCCGTACGGGACAGGCCTAACCTACGAGCAGTACTTC	CASSPYGTGLTYEQYF
TRBV19	13	.	.	TRBJ1-5	TGTGCCAGTACGGACAGAAAAAATCAGCCCCAGCATTTT	CASTDRKNQPQHF
TRBV9	14	.	.	TRBJ2-5	TGTGCCAGCAGCGTAGGGACTGCGGTAGAGACCCAGTACTTC	CASSVGTAVETQYF
TRBV29-1	14	TRBD1	.	TRBJ1-4	TGCAGCGTTGATGGGGACAGGGGAGGTGAAAAACTGTTTTTT	CSVDGDRGGEKLFF
TRBV2	15	TRBD1	.	TRBJ1-5	TGTGCCAGCAGCCCCGGGACAGGAGACAATCAGCCCCAGCATTTT	CASSPGTGDNQPQHF
TRBV5-6	16	.	.	TRBJ2-1	TGTGCCAGCAGCTTTGAAGGGGGACTACTTTACAATGAGCAGTTCTTC	CASSFEGGLLYNEQFF
TRBV11-3	14	.	.	TRBJ2-1	TGTGCCAGCAGCTTAAGAGGGACCTACAATGAGCAGTTCTTC	CASSLRGTYNEQFF
TRBV27	15	TRBD1	once	TRBJ1-5	TGTGCCAGCAGCATCACAGGGGGCGCCAATCAGCCCCAGCATTTT	CASSITGGANQPQHF
TRBV10-3	17	.	.	TRBJ2-3	TGTGCCATCAGTGATCCAGGGGACCCAACTAGCACAGATACGCAGTATTTT	CAISDPGDPTSTDTQYF
TRBV28	14	.	.	TRBJ2-1	TGTGCCAGCAGTTTTGAGGGAGTCTACAATGAGCAGTTCTTC	CASSFEGVYNEQFF
TRBV5-1	19	TRBD2	.	TRBJ2-1	TGCGCCAGCAGCCCTGGTACCCGGACTAGCGGGAGGGCCAAAAATGAGCAGTTCTTC	CASSPGTRTSGRAKNEQFF
TRBV5-5	14	.	once	TRBJ1-1	TGTGCCAGCAGCACAATTCACGCGAACACTGAAGCTTTCTTT	CASSTIHANTEAFF
TRBV7-9	15	.	.	TRBJ1-2	TGTGCCAGCAGCTTGGCAGGGAACGAGAACTATGGCTACACCTTC	CASSLAGNENYGYTF
TRBV18	13	TRBD1	.	TRBJ1-6	TGTGCCAGCTCACTTACAGGGGATTCACCCCTCCACTTT	CASSLTGDSPLHF
TRBV19	16	TRBD2	.	TRBJ2-1	TGTGCCAGTAGTATAGGCGGGACTACCCTCTACAATGAGCAGTTCTTC	CASSIGGTTLYNEQFF
TRBV28	18	TRBD1	.	TRBJ2-3	TGTGCCAGCAGTTTCTTGGGACAGGGGGCGGAAGAGACAGATACGCAGTATTTT	CASSFLGQGAEETDTQYF